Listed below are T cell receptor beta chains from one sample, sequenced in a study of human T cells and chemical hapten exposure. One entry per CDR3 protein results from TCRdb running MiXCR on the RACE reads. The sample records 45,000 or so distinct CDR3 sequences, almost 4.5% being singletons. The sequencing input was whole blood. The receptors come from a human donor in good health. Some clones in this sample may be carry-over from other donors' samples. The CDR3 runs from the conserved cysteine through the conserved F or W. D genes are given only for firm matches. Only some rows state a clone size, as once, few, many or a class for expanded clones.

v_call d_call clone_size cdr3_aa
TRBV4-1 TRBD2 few CASSQDPSGRARGTDTQYF
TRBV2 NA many CARASRGSYGYTF
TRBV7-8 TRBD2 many CASSLLAGGPTGELFF
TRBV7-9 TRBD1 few CASQGANTEAFF
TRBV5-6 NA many CASSLVSDQETQYF
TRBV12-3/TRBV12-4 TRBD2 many CASSSLAGGVPSYNEQFF
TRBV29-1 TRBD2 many CSATSGYNEQFF
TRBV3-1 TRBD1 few CASSLRQGVNTEAFF
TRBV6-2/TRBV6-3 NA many CASSYTETQYF
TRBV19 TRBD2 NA CASSPLEGLGAETQYF
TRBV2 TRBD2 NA CASSEGRGLAGRF
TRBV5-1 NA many CASFSIGSEQYF
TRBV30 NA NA CAWSSTLNYGCTF
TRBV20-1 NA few CSAKVAAEAYNEQFF
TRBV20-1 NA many CSARDLQGFNQPQHF
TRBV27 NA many CASSPPGLRSSYEQYF
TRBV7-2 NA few CASSLDAGNQPQHF
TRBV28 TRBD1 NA CASVGTANTEAFF
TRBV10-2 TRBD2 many CASRGTSRVADTQYF
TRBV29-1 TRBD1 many CSVEFSWTGSRVHYF
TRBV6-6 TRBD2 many CATGGRDKNIQYF
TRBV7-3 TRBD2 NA CASSLRLAGNTGELFF
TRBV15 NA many CATSIRPGDEQFF
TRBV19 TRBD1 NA CASSISGQGLNTEAFF
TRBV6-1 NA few CASSERGAGGNQPQHF
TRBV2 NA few CASSEDTEAKNIQYF